The 17 T cell receptor beta chains listed next were all sequenced from one sample in a study of tumor and adjacent non-tumor tissue in lung cancer. A modified ARM-PCR protocol with three rounds of nested PCR amplified TCRbeta. TCRdb reanalysed the multiplex PCR reads using MiXCR and keeps one entry per CDR3 protein. The sample includes around 210,000 distinct CDR3 sequences, 71% of them seen just once. RNA was extracted from bulk tissue without any cell sorting. Sequenced material: lung tumor tissue. All receptors derive from a man aged 60-69 years with non-small cell lung cancer.

This clonotype was counted between two and nine times. J is TRBJ2-3 and V is TRBV20-1, with TRBD1 matching 8 bases. The CDR3 sequence is 12 residues long. J was trimmed by 7 bases and V by 5 bases; bases with no gene match: 5. Germline CDR1 is DFQATT and CDR2 is SNEGSKA (reference sequence). The CDR3: CSAGQGGNTQYF. The CDR3 DNA reads TGCAGTGCTGGACAGGGTGGGAATACGCAGTATTTT.

As for this clonotype: A junction boundary mismatches the germline segment, possibly from a read error. V is TRBV20-1 and J is TRBJ2-1; TRBD1 matches 9 bases. Germline V gives CDR1 DFQATT, CDR2 SNEGSKA (reference sequence). This CDR3 spans 16 amino acids. The CDR3 sequence is CSASPPGQGRPNELFF. In nucleotides, the CDR3 is TGCAGTGCTAGCCCCCCGGGACAGGGTCGCCCTAATGAGCTGTTCTTC.

This clonotype turned up a few times. The rearrangement uses TRBV5-1 and TRBJ2-5; possibly TRBD1 for D (5 bases). V shed 4 bases and J shed 2 bases, with 12 bases lying between them. The length of the CDR3 is 14 residues. Germline lookup yields CDR1 SGHRS and CDR2 YFSETQ. Written as DNA, the CDR3 is TGCGCCAGCAGCCTGAGACAGTTTCAAGAGACCCAGTACTTC. As protein: CASSLRQFQETQYF. Full variable domain (rest looked up from reference TRBV5-1 and TRBJ2-5): KAGVTQTPRYLIKTRGQQVTLSCSPISGHRSVSWYQQTPGQGLQFLFEYFSETQRNKGNFPGRFSGRQFSNSRSEMNVSTLELGDSALYLCASSLRQFQETQYFGPGTRLLVL.

With respect to this clonotype: A read error may explain this, as a much larger clone is one base away. The chain has TRBV4-3 and TRBJ2-7, with 7 bases fitting TRBD2. CDR1 is LGHNA, CDR2 YSLEER, per germline. The CDR3 extends over 16 amino acids. CDR3: CASIQDPQTSTYEQYF. CDR3 DNA sequence: TGCGCCAGCATCCAAGACCCACAGACTAGCACCTACGAGCAGTACTTC.

The V gene is TRBV20-1, the J gene TRBJ1-4; a weak D match, TRBD1 (5 bases). Germline loops: CDR1 DFQATT, CDR2 SNEGSKA (reference sequence). The CDR3 extends over 13 amino acids. V shed 3 bases and J shed 8 bases, with 13 bases lying between them. CDR3 DNA sequence: TGCAGTGCTAGCCCAGGGCAACTCGAAAAACTGTTTTTT. Translation: CSASPGQLEKLFF.

Turning to this clonotype: The junction differs from germline at one of its ends, possibly a read error. The chain combines TRBV6-5 with TRBJ1-1; tentative D call: TRBD1 (5 bases). The V gene's germline CDR1 is MNHEY and CDR2 SVGAGI. The CDR3 sequence is 14 residues long. As DNA, the CDR3 is TGTGCCAGCAATTACTCGTTAGGGGTCACTGAAGCTTTCTTT. Its protein is CASNYSLGVTEAFF.

As to this clonotype: A read error may explain this, as a much larger clone is one base away. The J gene is TRBJ2-7, the V gene TRBV4-2; possible D gene TRBD1, 6 bases. The V end was cut by 4 bases, the J end by 4 bases, with 17 bases between. The length of the CDR3 is 15 residues. CDR1 LGHNA and CDR2 YNFKEQ come from the germline V gene. For the CDR3, the DNA is TGTGCCAGCAGCCGAGGGCAGGGGTTGGGATACGAGCAGTACTTC. As protein: CASSRGQGLGYEQYF.

On this clonotype itself: Lacking the conserved final phenylalanine or tryptophan, this CDR3 likely reflects a read error. V usage is TRBV6-5 and J usage is TRBJ2-7; possible D gene TRBD1, 6 bases. Per germline, CDR1 MNHEY and CDR2 SVGAGI. The CDR3 totals 16 residues. As DNA, the CDR3 is TGTGCCAGCGGTTACACCTCGACAGGTGCCTCCTACGAGCAGTACCTC. It translates to CASGYTSTGASYEQYL.

As for this clonotype: Relative to the germline gene, one junction end is altered; a read error may explain this. The CDR3 sequence is CASNLIGQGAYEQYF. CDR3 bases: TGTGCCAGCAACTTAATCGGGCAGGGGGCGTATGAGCAGTACTTC. This chain connects TRBV11-1 to TRBJ2-7; 8 bases line up with TRBD1. Germline loops: CDR1 SGHAT, CDR2 FQDESV (reference sequence). CDR3 length equals 15 residues.

The rearrangement joins TRBV6-2 or TRBV6-3 to TRBJ2-1, with a possible D match to TRBD2 (6 bases). The CDR3 extends over 14 amino acids. Germline CDR1 MNHEY, CDR2 SVGEGT. The ends were cut back, 6 bases at V and 7 bases at J, with 16 bases in the middle. CDR3 bases: TGTGCCAGCAGACAGGAGGGCCAGTCAAATGAGCAGTTCTTC. Translating it yields CASRQEGQSNEQFF.

Details on this clonotype: A much larger clone lies a single base off, so this may be a read error. V and J are TRBV6-5 and TRBJ2-1; 7 bases match TRBD1. V was clipped by 10 bases and J by 4 bases; unmatched bases: 10. This CDR3 spans 14 amino acids. CDR1 is MNHEY, CDR2 SVGAGI, per germline. In DNA form, the CDR3 reads TGTGCCATCCAGGACAGGTGCCGTTACAATGAGCAGTTCTTC. Translation: CAIQDRCRYNEQFF.

Of note for this clonotype: One end of the junction fails to match germline, which may point to a read error. CDR3: CSVEGGSAESFF. For the CDR3, the DNA is TGTAGCGTTGAGGGTGGATCCGCTGAATCTTTCTTT. The chain combines TRBV29-1 with TRBJ1-1; D gene uncertain. This CDR3 spans 12 amino acids. CDR1 is SQVTM and CDR2 is ANQGSEA in the germline V gene.

This clonotype was seen many times. The chain is built from TRBV6-6 and TRBJ1-4; 7 bases line up with TRBD1. This CDR3 contains 15 residues. CDR1 and CDR2 (germline): MNHNY, SVGAGI (reference sequence). The V gene end was trimmed by 6 bases and the J gene end by 5 bases; junction bases not matched to a gene: 9. The CDR3 DNA follows: TGTGCCAGCAGAGCGCCGGGACAGTTAAATGAAAAACTGTTTTTT. As protein: CASRAPGQLNEKLFF.

There are many counts of this clonotype. This rearrangement joins TRBV4-1 to TRBJ1-2; 10 nucleotides align to TRBD1. This CDR3 spans 16 amino acids. Losses at the gene ends were 1 base for V and 8 bases for J; bases not matched to a gene: 10. Germline CDR1 reads MGHRA; CDR2 reads YSYEKL. The CDR3 nucleotides read TGCGCCAGCAGCCAAGCTTCCCGCGGGACAGGGGACGGCTACACCTTC. It yields the protein CASSQASRGTGDGYTF.

Regarding this clonotype: Germline is not matched at one junction end, which may reflect a read error. The chain is built from TRBV12-3 or TRBV12-4 and TRBJ2-1; possible D gene TRBD2, 6 bases. CDR3 length equals 15 residues. The CDR3 loop reads CGSSLRLGAYNEQFF. In DNA form, the CDR3 reads TGTGGCAGCAGTTTAAGACTAGGGGCCTACAATGAGCAGTTCTTC.

This clonotype turned up a few times. The chain is built from TRBV29-1 and TRBJ2-4, with D perhaps matching TRBD1 (6 bases). This CDR3 comprises 14 residues. Germline V lookup: CDR1 SQVTM, CDR2 ANQGSEA. Trimming left V 0 bases short and J 1 base short, with 7 bases between. CDR3 amino acids: CSVEEGGAKNIQYF. DNA of the CDR3: TGCAGCGTTGAAGAAGGGGGTGCCAAAAACATTCAGTACTTC.

Worth noting for this clonotype: Relative to the germline gene, one junction end is altered; a read error may explain this. The J gene is TRBJ2-7, the V gene TRBV20-1; no clear D. This CDR3 has 16 amino acids. Germline lookup yields CDR1 DFQATT and CDR2 SNEGSKA (reference sequence). The CDR3 nucleotides are TGCACTGCTAGAGACCTCACGGCTCAAGATGCGTACGAGCAACACTTC. Translation gives CTARDLTAQDAYEQHF.